This T cell receptor (beta chain) was recorded in a study of blood T cells in healthy people across ages. Study-level results: The authors considered diversity estimates from one million T cells to be underestimates. A roughly linear fall in TCR beta diversity per million T cells was seen with increasing age.

V lost 1 base and J lost 2, with 11 bases in between. The CDR3 has 16 residues. Germline V gives CDR1 LGHDT, CDR2 YNNKEL (reference sequence). Turning to this clonotype: The antigen remains undetermined.

PCR was performed a second time for roughly 7 to 11 cycles using a sample-barcoded 5' primer and a J-beta primer mix. TCRdb reprocessed the 5' RACE reads via MiXCR and lists one record per CDR3 protein. The table includes more than 650,000 distinct CDR3 sequences, about 26% detected once. This sample also belongs to another study, concerning T cells of mothers and their children. This second study notes: RNA that had been extracted went wholly into cDNA synthesis, at roughly 1.5 ug per 15 ul.

The sample comprised blood. V gene TRBV3-1 combines with J gene TRBJ2-2, with a weak D call TRBD2 (6 bases). This sequence was found in a boy younger than 18 in good health. The CDR3 loop reads CASSQAGEINTGELFF. CDR3 sequence (DNA): TGTGCCAGCAGCCAAGCGGGGGAAATAAACACCGGGGAGCTGTTTTTT.